What follows is one T cell receptor beta chain and its context. The antigen is undetermined. The germline gene is not matched at one end of the junction; a read error may be the cause. Then a second PCR, running about 6 to 12 cycles, was carried out with a sample-barcoded 5' primer and a J-beta primer mix. Each of the samples gave a minimum of 3 million paired-end reads that contained CDR3. In TCRdb, the 5' RACE reads were re-called with MiXCR into one record per CDR3 protein. The sample yields 1.5 million to 2 million distinct CDR3 sequences, roughly 30% seen once. Looked up from germline, CDR1 is MDHEN and CDR2 is SYDVKM. The CDR3 consists of 13 residues. This record belongs to a study of blood T cells in healthy people across ages. Study background: With template switching, about one barcoded beta molecule was captured per two T cells. Study-wide results and limits: The study found more naive CD4+ cells and higher diversity in long-lived than aged donors.

The rearrangement joins TRBV28 to TRBJ1-2; the D is unclear. Sequencing input: blood. This TCR was sampled from a woman in her twenties or thirties in good health. In nucleotides, the CDR3 is TGTGCCAGCAGTTCCCCCCTTTCTAATGGCGACACCTTC. It encodes CASSSPLSNGDTF.